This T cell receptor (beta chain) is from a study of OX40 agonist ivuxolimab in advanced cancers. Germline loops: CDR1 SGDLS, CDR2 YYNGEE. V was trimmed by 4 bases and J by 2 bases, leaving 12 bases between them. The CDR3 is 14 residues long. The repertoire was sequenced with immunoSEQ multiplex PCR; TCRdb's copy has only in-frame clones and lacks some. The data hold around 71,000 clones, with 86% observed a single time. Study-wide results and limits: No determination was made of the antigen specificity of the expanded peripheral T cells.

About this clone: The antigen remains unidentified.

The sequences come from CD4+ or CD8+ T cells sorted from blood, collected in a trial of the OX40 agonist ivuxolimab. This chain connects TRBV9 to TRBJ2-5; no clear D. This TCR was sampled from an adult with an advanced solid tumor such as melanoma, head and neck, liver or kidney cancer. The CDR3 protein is CASSTGLTQETQYF. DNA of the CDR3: TGTGCCAGCAGCACGGGTTTGACACAAGAGACCCAGTACTTC.